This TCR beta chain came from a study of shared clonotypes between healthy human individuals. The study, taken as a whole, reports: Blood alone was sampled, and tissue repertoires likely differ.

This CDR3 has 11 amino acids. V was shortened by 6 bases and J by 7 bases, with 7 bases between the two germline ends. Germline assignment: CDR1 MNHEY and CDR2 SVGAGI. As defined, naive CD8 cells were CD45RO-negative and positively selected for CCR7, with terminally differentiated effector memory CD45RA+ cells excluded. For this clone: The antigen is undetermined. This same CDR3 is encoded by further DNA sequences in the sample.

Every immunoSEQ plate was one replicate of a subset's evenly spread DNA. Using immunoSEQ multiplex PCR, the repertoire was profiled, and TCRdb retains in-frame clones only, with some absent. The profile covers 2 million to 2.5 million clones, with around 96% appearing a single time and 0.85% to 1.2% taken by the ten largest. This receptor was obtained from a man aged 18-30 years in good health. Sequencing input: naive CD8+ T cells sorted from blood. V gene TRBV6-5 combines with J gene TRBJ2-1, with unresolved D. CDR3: CASRQNNEQFF. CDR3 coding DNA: TGTGCCAGCAGACAAAATAATGAGCAGTTCTTC.